The 3 T cell receptor beta chains below all came from one sample that was sequenced in a study of blood T cell repertoires in COVID-19. Produced via immunoSEQ multiplex PCR; TCRdb's table is partial and in-frame only. The table lists about 160,000 clones, roughly 85% of them singletons, with 1.1% in the top ten. The specimen was peripheral blood. The receptors were sampled from a man aged 40-49 years with acute or convalescent COVID-19.

The CDR3 spells CASSSEGQGSSPLHF. The CDR3 DNA reads TGTGCCAGCAGTTCTGAGGGACAGGGCTCTTCACCCCTCCACTTT. The V gene is TRBV11-2, the J gene TRBJ1-6; 9 bases agree with TRBD1. Germline V CDR1 and CDR2: SGHAT, FQNNGV. Unmatched junction bases numbered 9, after V lost 6 bases and J lost 9 bases. This CDR3 is built from 15 residues.

V usage is TRBV7-5 and J usage is TRBJ1-2. TRBV7-5 is described as a pseudogene. The CDR3 has 13 residues. The DNA for the CDR3 is TGTGCCAGAAGGGTTCAAGGCTCGGGGGGCTACACCTTC. This translates into CARRVQGSGGYTF.

The gene calls are TRBV27 and TRBJ1-1; D unresolved. The CDR3 length is 14 residues. Germline values: CDR1 MNHEY, CDR2 SMNVEV (reference sequence). V shed 2 bases and J shed 4 bases, with 11 bases lying between them. The CDR3 DNA is TGTGCCAGCAGTTTAGTGCCGGGGAGCACTGAAGCTTTCTTT. Translation: CASSLVPGSTEAFF.